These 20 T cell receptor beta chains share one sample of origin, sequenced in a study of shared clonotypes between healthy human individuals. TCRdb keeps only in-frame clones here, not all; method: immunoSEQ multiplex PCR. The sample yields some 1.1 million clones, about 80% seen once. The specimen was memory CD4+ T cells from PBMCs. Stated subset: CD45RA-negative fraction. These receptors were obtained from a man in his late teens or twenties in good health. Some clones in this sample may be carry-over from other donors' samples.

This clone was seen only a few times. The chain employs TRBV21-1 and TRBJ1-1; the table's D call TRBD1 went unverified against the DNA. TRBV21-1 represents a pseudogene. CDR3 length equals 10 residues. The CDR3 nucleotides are TGTGCCAGCAGCAACAGGGAAGCTTTCTTT. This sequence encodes CASSNREAFF.

CDR3 sequence: CASTPPFRGSRETQYF. The CDR3 DNA reads as TGTGCCAGCACTCCGCCTTTTCGCGGGAGTAGAGAGACCCAGTACTTC. The chain joins TRBV7-9 to TRBJ2-5; 7 positions match TRBD2. The CDR3 runs to 16 residues. Trimming cost V 7 bases and J 4 bases; bases outside gene matches: 15. Germline values: CDR1 SEHNR, CDR2 FQNEAQ (reference sequence). Together with reference TRBV7-9 and TRBJ2-5, the CDR3 gives the full variable domain: DTGVSQNPRHKITKRGQNVTFRCDPISEHNRLYWYRQTLGQGPEFLTYFQNEAQLEKSRLLSDRFSAERPKGSFSTLEIQRTEQGDSAMYLCASTPPFRGSRETQYFGPGTRLLVL.

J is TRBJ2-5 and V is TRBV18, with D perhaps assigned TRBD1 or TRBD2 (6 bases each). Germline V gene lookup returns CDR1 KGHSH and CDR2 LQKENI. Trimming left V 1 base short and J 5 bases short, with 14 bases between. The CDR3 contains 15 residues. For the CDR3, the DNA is TGTGCCAGCTCACCACAAGGAAGGGGGAGGGAGACCCAGTACTTC. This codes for CASSPQGRGRETQYF.

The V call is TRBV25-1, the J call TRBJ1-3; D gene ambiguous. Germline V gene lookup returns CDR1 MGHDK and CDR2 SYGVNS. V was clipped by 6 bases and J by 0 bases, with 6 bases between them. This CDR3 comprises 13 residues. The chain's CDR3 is CASSRGSGNTIYF. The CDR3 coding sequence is TGTGCCAGCAGCCGGGGCTCTGGAAACACCATATATTTT. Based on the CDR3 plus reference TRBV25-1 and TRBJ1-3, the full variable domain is EADIYQTPRYLVIGTGKKITLECSQTMGHDKMYWYQQDPGMELHLIHYSYGVNSTEKGDLSSESTVSRIRTEHFPLTLESARPSHTSQYLCASSRGSGNTIYFGEGSWLTVV.

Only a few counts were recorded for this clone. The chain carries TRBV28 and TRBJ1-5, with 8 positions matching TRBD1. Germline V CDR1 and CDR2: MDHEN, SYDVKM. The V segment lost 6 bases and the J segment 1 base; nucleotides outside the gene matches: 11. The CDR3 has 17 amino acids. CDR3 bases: TGTGCCAGCAGCTTCCAGGGGGCCTTATCGAGCAATCAGCCCCAGCATTTT. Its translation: CASSFQGALSSNQPQHF.

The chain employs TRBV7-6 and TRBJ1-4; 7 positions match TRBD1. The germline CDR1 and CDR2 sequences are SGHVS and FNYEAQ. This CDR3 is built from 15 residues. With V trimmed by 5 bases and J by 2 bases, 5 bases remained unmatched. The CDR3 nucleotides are TGTGCCAGCAGCCGACAGGACAGGACTAATGAAAAACTGTTTTTT. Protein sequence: CASSRQDRTNEKLFF.

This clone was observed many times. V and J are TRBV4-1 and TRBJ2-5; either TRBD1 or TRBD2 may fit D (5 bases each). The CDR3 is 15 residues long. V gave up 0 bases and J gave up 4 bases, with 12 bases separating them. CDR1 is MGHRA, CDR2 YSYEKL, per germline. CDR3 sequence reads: CASSQEGLRGETQYF. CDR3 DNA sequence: TGCGCCAGCAGCCAAGAGGGGCTACGGGGAGAGACCCAGTACTTC.

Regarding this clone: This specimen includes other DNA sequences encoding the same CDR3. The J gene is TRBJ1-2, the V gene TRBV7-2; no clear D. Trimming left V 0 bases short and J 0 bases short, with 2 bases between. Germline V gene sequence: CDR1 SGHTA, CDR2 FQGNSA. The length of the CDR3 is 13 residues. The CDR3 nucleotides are TGTGCCAGCAGCTTAGCCACTAACTATGGCTACACCTTC. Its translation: CASSLATNYGYTF.

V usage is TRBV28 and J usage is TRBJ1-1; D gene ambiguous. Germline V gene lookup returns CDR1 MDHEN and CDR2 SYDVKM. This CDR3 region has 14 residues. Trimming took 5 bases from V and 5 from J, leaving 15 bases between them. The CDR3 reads CASSPPWVGTEAFF. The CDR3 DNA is TGTGCCAGCAGTCCCCCATGGGTGGGGACTGAAGCTTTCTTT.

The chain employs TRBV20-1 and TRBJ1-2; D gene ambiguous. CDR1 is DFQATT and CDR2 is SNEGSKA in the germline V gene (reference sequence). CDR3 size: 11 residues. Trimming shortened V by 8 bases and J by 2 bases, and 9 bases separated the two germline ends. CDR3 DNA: TGCAGTCCCAGTGTAAACTATGGCTACACCTTC. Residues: CSPSVNYGYTF.

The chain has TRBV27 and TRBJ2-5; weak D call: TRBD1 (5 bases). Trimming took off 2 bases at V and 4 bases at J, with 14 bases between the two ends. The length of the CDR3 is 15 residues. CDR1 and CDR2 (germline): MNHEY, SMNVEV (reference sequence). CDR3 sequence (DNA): TGTGCCAGCAGTTTAAGGGCAGGGCAACGAGAGACCCAGTACTTC. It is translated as CASSLRAGQRETQYF.

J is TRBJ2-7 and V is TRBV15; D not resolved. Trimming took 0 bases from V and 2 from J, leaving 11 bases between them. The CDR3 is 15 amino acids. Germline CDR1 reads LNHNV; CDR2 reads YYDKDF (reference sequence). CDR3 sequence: CATSRDAQRTYEQYF. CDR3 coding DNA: TGTGCCACCAGCAGAGATGCTCAGAGAACCTACGAGCAGTACTTC. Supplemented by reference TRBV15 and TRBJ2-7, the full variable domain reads DAMVIQNPRYQVTQFGKPVTLSCSQTLNHNVMYWYQQKSSQAPKLLFHYYDKDFNNEADTPDNFQSRRPNTSFCFLDIRSPGLGDTAMYLCATSRDAQRTYEQYFGPGTRLTVT.

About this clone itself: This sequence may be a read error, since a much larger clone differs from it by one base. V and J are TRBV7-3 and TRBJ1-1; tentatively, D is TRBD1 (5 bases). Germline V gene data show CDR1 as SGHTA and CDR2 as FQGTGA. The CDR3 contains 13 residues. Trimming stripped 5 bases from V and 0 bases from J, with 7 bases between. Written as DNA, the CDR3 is TGTGCCAGCAGCCCGACAGTGAACACTGAAGCTTTCTTT. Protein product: CASSPTVNTEAFF.

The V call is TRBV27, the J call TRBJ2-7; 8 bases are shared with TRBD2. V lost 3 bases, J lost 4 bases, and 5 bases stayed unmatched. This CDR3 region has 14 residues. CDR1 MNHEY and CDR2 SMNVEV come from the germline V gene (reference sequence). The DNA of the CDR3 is TGTGCCAGCAGTTTCGGGGGGGCTAGGTACGAGCAGTACTTC. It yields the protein CASSFGGARYEQYF.

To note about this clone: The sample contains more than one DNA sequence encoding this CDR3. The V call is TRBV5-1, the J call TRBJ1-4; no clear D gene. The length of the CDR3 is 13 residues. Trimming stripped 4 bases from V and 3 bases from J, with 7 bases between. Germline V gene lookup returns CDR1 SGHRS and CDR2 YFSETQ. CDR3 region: CASSPGPNEKLFF. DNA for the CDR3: TGCGCCAGCAGCCCTGGCCCTAATGAAAAACTGTTTTTT.

The DNA of the CDR3 is TGTGCCAGCAGTTACAGAGCGGGTCTAGCCAAAAACATTCAGTACTTC. This codes for CASSYRAGLAKNIQYF. The rearrangement joins TRBV6-5 to TRBJ2-4, with D possibly matching TRBD2 (6 bases). CDR3 length equals 16 residues. Germline-derived CDR1 and CDR2 are MNHEY and SVGAGI. Trimming removed 2 bases at V and 0 bases at J, with 11 bases between.

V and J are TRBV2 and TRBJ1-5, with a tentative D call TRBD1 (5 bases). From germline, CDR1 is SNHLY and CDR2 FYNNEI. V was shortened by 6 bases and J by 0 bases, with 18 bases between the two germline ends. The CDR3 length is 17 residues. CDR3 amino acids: CASSDIGGTNSNQPQHF. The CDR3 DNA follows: TGTGCCAGCAGCGACATCGGGGGGACTAATAGCAATCAGCCCCAGCATTTT.

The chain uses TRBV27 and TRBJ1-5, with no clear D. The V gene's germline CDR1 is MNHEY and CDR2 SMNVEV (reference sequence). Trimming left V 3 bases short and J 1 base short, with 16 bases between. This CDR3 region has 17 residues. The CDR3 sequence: CASSLLSMGGSNQPQHF. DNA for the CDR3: TGTGCCAGCAGTTTGTTATCTATGGGAGGAAGCAATCAGCCCCAGCATTTT.

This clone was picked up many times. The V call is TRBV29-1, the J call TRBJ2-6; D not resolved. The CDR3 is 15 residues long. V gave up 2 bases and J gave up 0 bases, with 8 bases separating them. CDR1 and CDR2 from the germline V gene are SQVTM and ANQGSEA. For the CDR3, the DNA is TGCAGCGTTGAATTGGGCGGCTCTGGGGCCAACGTCCTGACTTTC. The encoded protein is CSVELGGSGANVLTF.

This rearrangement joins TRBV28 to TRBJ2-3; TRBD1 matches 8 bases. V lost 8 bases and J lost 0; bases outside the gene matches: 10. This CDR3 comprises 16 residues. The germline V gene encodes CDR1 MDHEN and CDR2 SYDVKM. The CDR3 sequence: CASYSLGQGSTDTQYF. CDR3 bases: TGTGCCAGCTACAGTTTAGGACAGGGCAGCACAGATACGCAGTATTTT.